One and the same sample provided the 13 T cell receptor beta chains below, sequenced in a study of blood T cell repertoires in COVID-19. TCRdb's copy holds only in-frame clones and misses some; the assay was immunoSEQ multiplex PCR. This repertoire shows about 68,000 clones, around nine tenths found once; its top ten account for roughly 2.3%. The specimen was peripheral blood. Receptor source: a human donor in a cohort sampled during active COVID-19.

The chain joins TRBV30 to TRBJ2-1; the match to TRBD2 covers 9 bases. Germline CDR1 and CDR2: GTSNPN and SVGIG (reference sequence). Trimming took 4 bases from V and 0 from J; bases not matched to a gene: 13. The CDR3 has 18 residues. Written as DNA, the CDR3 is TGTGCCTGGAACGTAGGGGCGGGGGGGACTCTCTCCTACAATGAGCAGTTCTTC. Its translation: CAWNVGAGGTLSYNEQFF. Together with reference TRBV30 and TRBJ2-1, the CDR3 gives the full variable domain: SQTIHQWPATLVQPVGSPLSLECTVEGTSNPNLYWYRQAAGRGLQLLFYSVGIGQISSEVPQNLSASRPQDRQFILSSKKLLLSDSGFYLCAWNVGAGGTLSYNEQFFGPGTRLTVL.

The V and J genes are TRBV28 and TRBJ1-5; D remains ambiguous. Per germline, CDR1 MDHEN and CDR2 SYDVKM. V was trimmed by 5 bases and J by 4 bases, leaving 3 bases between them. The CDR3 runs to 11 residues. In DNA, the CDR3 is TGTGCCAGCAGTGTAAATCAGCCCCAGCATTTT. It yields the protein CASSVNQPQHF.

This rearrangement joins TRBV9 to TRBJ2-5; 8 bases map to TRBD2. Germline CDR1 is SGDLS and CDR2 is YYNGEE. The CDR3 contains 14 residues. V was pared by 3 bases and J by 5 bases, with 6 bases of the junction left unmatched. The CDR3 bases are TGTGCCAGCAGCGGCCCAGGCGGGAGGGAGACCCAGTACTTC. Translating gives CASSGPGGRETQYF. Full variable domain (outside the CDR3, taken from reference TRBV9 and TRBJ2-5): DSGVTQTPKHLITATGQRVTLRCSPRSGDLSVYWYQQSLDQGLQFLIQYYNGEERAKGNILERFSAQQFPDLHSELNLSSLELGDSALYFCASSGPGGRETQYFGPGTRLLVL.

V is TRBV10-3 and J is TRBJ1-1; TRBD1 matches 9 bases. Trimming at V came to 3 bases and at J to 8 bases, leaving 4 bases not matched to a gene. This CDR3 has 13 residues. The germline V gene has CDR1 ENHRY and CDR2 SYGVKD. The CDR3 DNA sequence: TGTGCCATCAGTGATTCGACAGGGGGGGAAGCTTTCTTT. Translating it yields CAISDSTGGEAFF.

The chain links TRBV3-1 (or the pseudogene TRBV3-2) to TRBJ2-5, with unresolved D. In germline, CDR1 is LGHDT, CDR2 YNNKEL (reference sequence). The germline V and J ends were trimmed by 5 bases and 1 base, with 8 bases remaining between them. CDR3 length: 13 residues. The CDR3 sequence: CASSSRGQETQYF. CDR3 nucleotides: TGTGCCAGCAGCTCCCGCGGCCAAGAGACCCAGTACTTC.

The chain couples TRBV28 to TRBJ1-4; 11 bases match TRBD1. Germline CDR1 and CDR2: MDHEN and SYDVKM. V was pared by 4 bases and J by 7 bases, with 14 bases of the junction left unmatched. This CDR3 is 18 amino acids long. CDR3 sequence reads: CASSSLPGQGATVEKLFF. As DNA, the CDR3 is TGTGCCAGCAGTTCCCTCCCAGGACAGGGGGCTACAGTTGAAAAACTGTTTTTT.

The gene calls are TRBV9 and TRBJ2-2, with 8 bases that match TRBD1. From germline, CDR1 is SGDLS and CDR2 YYNGEE. Trimming cost V 4 bases and J 7 bases; bases outside gene matches: 9. The CDR3 consists of 15 residues. CDR3 sequence (DNA): TGTGCCAGCAGCTCCCCCAGGGGGCGGCACGGGGAGCTGTTTTTT. This gives the protein CASSSPRGRHGELFF.

This clone was counted once. The chain has TRBV5-6 and TRBJ2-3, with a tentative D call TRBD2 (5 bases). The CDR3 covers 14 residues. Trimming shortened V by 6 bases and J by 5 bases, and 16 bases separated the two germline ends. CDR1 SGHDT and CDR2 YYEEEE come from the germline V gene. CDR3 bases: TGTGCCAGCAAAGGGAACTGGGGAGTAGATACGCAGTATTTT. Translation: CASKGNWGVDTQYF.

The chain is built from TRBV30 and TRBJ1-2, with a possible D match to TRBD1 (5 bases). In germline, CDR1 is GTSNPN, CDR2 SVGIG (reference sequence). The CDR3 sequence is 13 residues long. Trimming removed 2 bases from V and 6 bases from J, with 13 bases in between. The CDR3 protein is CAWSFGGGDGYTF. CDR3 nucleotides: TGTGCCTGGAGTTTCGGGGGGGGAGATGGCTACACCTTC.

The V call is TRBV10-3, the J call TRBJ2-5; TRBD1 is a possible D gene (6 bases). Germline V lookup: CDR1 ENHRY, CDR2 SYGVKD. Trimming removed 4 bases at V and 5 bases at J, with 14 bases between. The CDR3 sequence is 14 residues long. The DNA for the CDR3 is TGTGCCATCAGTGGACAGGATTTAAGGGAGACCCAGTACTTC. Translated: CAISGQDLRETQYF.

This chain uses TRBV24-1 with TRBJ2-3; tentatively, D is TRBD1 (5 bases). With 4 bases removed from V and 1 base from J, the gap between germline ends came to 17 bases. The CDR3 has 17 residues. CDR1 is KGHDR and CDR2 is SFDVKD in the germline V gene. CDR3 sequence reads: CATSDPSQGTGTDTQYF. CDR3 nucleotide sequence: TGTGCCACCAGTGACCCCTCCCAGGGAACGGGCACAGATACGCAGTATTTT.

The CDR3 sequence: CASSLAGGARLSVSGANVLTF. The CDR3 DNA reads TGCGCCAGCAGCTTGGCCGGTGGAGCCCGGCTGTCGGTGTCTGGGGCCAACGTCCTGACTTTC. The V gene is TRBV5-1, the J gene TRBJ2-6; D unresolved. Germline V gene data show CDR1 as SGHRS and CDR2 as YFSETQ. The CDR3 has 21 residues. V was shortened by 0 bases and J by 1 base, with 23 bases between the two germline ends.

The V gene is TRBV7-9, the J gene TRBJ1-2, with D hard to call. With 5 bases removed from V and 5 bases from J, the gap between germline ends came to 21 bases. Germline loops: CDR1 SEHNR, CDR2 FQNEAQ (reference sequence). The CDR3 is 16 amino acids. The CDR3 loop is CASSPRYLPPYYGYTF. The CDR3 DNA is TGTGCCAGCAGCCCGAGGTACCTACCACCGTATTATGGCTACACCTTC.